The source of this TCR beta chain is a study of T cell responses to AZD1222 COVID-19 vaccine. In regard to this clone: The antigen is unknown.

The CDR3 has 18 residues. In germline, CDR1 is MGHRA, CDR2 YSYEKL. V shed 1 base and J shed 2 bases, with 21 bases lying between them. Repertoires were generated with immunoSEQ multiplex PCR, while TCRdb's copy carries only in-frame clones and drops some. Counted here are roughly 140,000 clones, roughly 93% occurring once; the ten biggest clones make up around 12%. Findings of the study overall: A reported finding is that nearly half of spike-specific TCRs target unmutated variant regions. The donor cohort was predominantly white British with a female majority, and clonal diversity may have been underestimated. Increased Spike-specific TCR breadth and depth were observed after two AZD1222 doses.

This chain joins TRBV4-1 and TRBJ2-7, with D tentatively TRBD1 (6 bases). The sequencing here drew on peripheral blood, taken after recovery from COVID-19. The receptor's source is an adult who had recovered from COVID-19. The CDR3 DNA sequence: TGCGCCAGCAGCCAAGGCCCGCGGACAGCCCTTACCCCCTACGAGCAGTACTTC. This gives the protein CASSQGPRTALTPYEQYF.